The sequence of this T cell receptor beta chain was determined in a study of blood T cell repertoires in COVID-19. CDR3 length equals 14 residues. Unmatched junction bases numbered 1, after V lost 2 bases and J lost 4 bases. Germline CDR1 MNHNY, CDR2 SVGAGI (reference sequence). This clone came up once. Clones were sequenced by immunoSEQ multiplex PCR, and TCRdb holds only the in-frame ones, with some missing. The table lists 50,000 or so clones, 80% to 90% of them singletons. The clonotype comes from a man over 45 with acute or convalescent COVID-19. The genes are TRBV6-6 and TRBJ2-7; 11 nucleotides line up with TRBD1. The specimen was peripheral blood. CDR3 sequence reads: CASSYGQGAYEQYF. The CDR3 bases are TGTGCCAGCAGTTACGGACAGGGGGCTTACGAGCAGTACTTC.